This note documents a single TCR beta chain sequence. Its antigen remains unknown. A library of TCRbeta sequences, prepared with unique molecular identifiers, was generated. In TCRdb, the PCR reads were re-called with MiXCR into one record per CDR3 protein. Of 90,000 to 150,000 distinct CDR3 sequences in the sample, around 23% are singletons; the top ten hold roughly a tenth. The entry originates in a study of T-cell reconstitution after alpha-beta-depleted transplantation in children. Study-level findings and limits: Newly made T cells mostly supplied T-cell counts and diversity one year after transplant. Surviving recipient cells, namely T cells and thymic progenitors, were the source of high day-60 TCRbeta diversity in some patients. Expanded graft clones, several hundred of them, were reportedly the source of alpha-beta T cells about two months after transplant.

Germline V gives CDR1 SGHRS, CDR2 YFSETQ. Trimming removed 0 bases at V and 0 bases at J, with 3 bases between. The CDR3 contains 13 residues. The chain is built from TRBV5-1 and TRBJ2-5; D unresolved. The source of this sequence is a male patient between 2 and 10 years old who had a stem cell transplant for chronic granulomatous disease, so the T cells may come from the graft donor. Sample: PBMCs, mostly from graft donor cells, taken 180 days after TCRalphabeta/CD19-depleted stem cell transplant. CDR3 bases: TGCGCCAGCAGCTTGGTACACCAAGAGACCCAGTACTTC. It codes for CASSLVHQETQYF.